The 27 T cell receptor beta chains in this list originate from one sample, sequenced in a study of blood T cell repertoires in COVID-19. The method was immunoSEQ multiplex PCR; TCRdb's version includes in-frame clones alone and lacks a portion of them. The sample yields roughly 290,000 clones, around 81% seen once. Sequencing used peripheral blood. Receptor source: an older person with COVID-19, enrolled during active disease.

The CDR3: CASSPRTDDQYF. The DNA for the CDR3 is TGTGCCAGCAGCCCCCGGACAGACGACCAGTACTTC. V usage is TRBV5-5 and J usage is TRBJ2-5, with D possibly TRBD1 on 6 matching bases. The CDR3 runs 12 residues. V was pared by 4 bases and J by 10 bases, with 14 bases between. CDR1 and CDR2 from the germline V gene are SGHKS and YYEKEE (reference sequence). The full variable domain, completed using reference TRBV5-5 and TRBJ2-5, is DAGVTQSPTHLIKTRGQQVTLRCSPISGHKSVSWYQQVLGQGPQFIFQYYEKEERGRGNFPDRFSARQFPNYSSELNVNALLLGDSALYLCASSPRTDDQYFGPGTRLLVL.

The V and J genes are TRBV28 and TRBJ1-6; 7 positions match TRBD1. The CDR3 runs to 13 residues. CDR1 and CDR2 from the germline V gene are MDHEN and SYDVKM. With 11 bases clipped from V and 10 bases from J, the junction kept 11 bases outside the gene matches. CDR3 residues: CASGTEVHSPLHF. The CDR3 nucleotides are TGTGCCTCCGGGACAGAAGTTCACTCACCCCTCCACTTT.

The chain links TRBV4-1 to TRBJ1-2; perhaps TRBD1 as D (6 bases). The germline V and J ends were trimmed by 4 bases and 4 bases, with 22 bases remaining between them. Germline V gene data show CDR1 as MGHRA and CDR2 as YSYEKL. This CDR3 spans 17 amino acids. In DNA form, the CDR3 reads TGCGCCAGCAGCCCGGAAATATACAGGACAGCCGCCTATGGCTACACCTTC. This codes for CASSPEIYRTAAYGYTF.

V and J are TRBV19 and TRBJ1-2; D uncertain. There are 12 residues in the CDR3. V was clipped by 10 bases and J by 6 bases, with 15 bases between them. The germline gives CDR1 LNHDA, CDR2 SQIVND (reference sequence). The CDR3 is CATADSLNGYTF. CDR3 in DNA: TGTGCCACCGCGGACTCTCTGAATGGCTACACCTTC.

The gene calls are TRBV7-3 and TRBJ2-2; 7 nucleotides agree with TRBD1. There are 15 residues in the CDR3. J lost 5 bases, V lost 1 base, and 4 bases had no gene match. Germline CDR1 and CDR2: SGHTA and FQGTGA. The DNA of the CDR3 is TGTGCCAGCAGCTTAAAAGGGGGCGGGACCGGGGAGCTGTTTTTT. As protein: CASSLKGGGTGELFF.

The chain is built from TRBV2 and TRBJ1-5; 11 bases agree with TRBD1. CDR3 size: 13 residues. Germline V lookup: CDR1 SNHLY, CDR2 FYNNEI. V was clipped by 8 bases and J by 5 bases; unmatched bases: 2. DNA of the CDR3: TGTGCCAGCCTGGGACAGGGGGATCAGCCCCAGCATTTT. It codes for CASLGQGDQPQHF. Filled out from reference TRBV2 and TRBJ1-5, the complete variable domain reads EPEVTQTPSHQVTQMGQEVILRCVPISNHLYFYWYRQILGQKVEFLVSFYNNEISEKSEIFDDQFSVERPDGSNFTLKIRSTKLEDSAMYFCASLGQGDQPQHFGDGTRLSIL.

The chain has TRBV7-2 and TRBJ2-3; TRBD2 matches 7 bases. V was clipped by 1 base and J by 0 bases; unmatched bases: 4. This CDR3 has 16 residues. The germline V gene encodes CDR1 SGHTA and CDR2 FQGNSA. The chain's CDR3 is CASSLGWGGSTDTQYF. The CDR3 DNA reads TGTGCCAGCAGCTTAGGGTGGGGGGGTAGCACAGATACGCAGTATTTT.

This chain joins TRBV2 and TRBJ2-3, with 8 bases lining up with TRBD2. The junction had 7 bases not matched to a gene; V was cut back by 8 bases and J by 0 bases. The CDR3 length is 15 residues. Germline assignment: CDR1 SNHLY and CDR2 FYNNEI. CDR3 sequence reads: CASGERETSTDTQYF. Here the CDR3 DNA reads TGTGCCAGCGGAGAGCGGGAGACTAGCACAGATACGCAGTATTTT. Full variable domain (missing parts from reference TRBV2 and TRBJ2-3): EPEVTQTPSHQVTQMGQEVILRCVPISNHLYFYWYRQILGQKVEFLVSFYNNEISEKSEIFDDQFSVERPDGSNFTLKIRSTKLEDSAMYFCASGERETSTDTQYFGPGTRLTVL.

This clone was observed a handful of times. The V and J genes are TRBV3-1 (or the pseudogene TRBV3-2) and TRBJ2-1; D may be TRBD2 (6 bases). This CDR3 has 15 residues. The V and J ends lost 5 bases and 6 bases respectively, with 17 bases between them. Germline V gene data show CDR1 as LGHDT and CDR2 as YNNKEL (reference sequence). For the CDR3, the DNA is TGTGCCAGCAGCAGGGACTCCTTGGGGGGCAATGAGCAGTTCTTC. This gives the protein CASSRDSLGGNEQFF.

This chain joins TRBV6-5 and TRBJ2-7, with 7 bases that match TRBD2. The CDR3 has 16 residues. The ends lost 2 bases at V and 9 bases at J; junction bases unmatched: 16. CDR1 and CDR2 from the germline V gene are MNHEY and SVGAGI. The CDR3 coding sequence is TGTGCCAGCAGTTACGGTTCTAGCGGAGGGTTTTCGGCGCAGTACTTC. Translated: CASSYGSSGGFSAQYF.

The chain uses TRBV7-2 and TRBJ2-3, with 11 bases lining up with TRBD2. This CDR3 spans 18 amino acids. With V trimmed by 0 bases and J by 1 base, 6 bases remained unmatched. Germline V gene lookup returns CDR1 SGHTA and CDR2 FQGNSA. The CDR3 here is CASSLAPPTSGGTDTQYF. For the CDR3, the DNA is TGTGCCAGCAGCTTAGCCCCCCCGACTAGCGGGGGCACAGATACGCAGTATTTT.

The V and J genes are TRBV6-5 and TRBJ2-7, with 7 bases matching TRBD2. In germline, CDR1 is MNHEY, CDR2 SVGAGI. The CDR3 has 12 residues. The CDR3 loop is CPLWGGCYEQYF. CDR3 nucleotide sequence: TGTCCCCTCTGGGGGGGGTGCTACGAGCAGTACTTC.

This chain joins TRBV6-6 and TRBJ2-1; the match to TRBD1 covers 7 bases. This CDR3 spans 18 amino acids. Per the germline V gene, CDR1 is MNHNY and CDR2 is SVGAGI (reference sequence). Germline trimming cut 5 bases from V and 6 bases from J; bases unmatched to any gene: 19. The chain's CDR3 is CASSRYTPGQLPFNEQFF. CDR3 nucleotides: TGTGCCAGCAGTAGATACACACCGGGACAGCTTCCCTTCAATGAGCAGTTCTTC.

CDR3 protein: CASSSRDRLETQYF. CDR3 DNA sequence: TGTGCCAGCAGTTCGAGGGACAGGCTAGAGACCCAGTACTTC. The chain links TRBV7-9 to TRBJ2-5; 8 bases map to TRBD1. V lost 6 bases, J lost 4 bases, and 7 bases stayed unmatched. This CDR3 contains 14 residues. Germline values: CDR1 SEHNR, CDR2 FQNEAQ (reference sequence). Looking up the rest from reference TRBV7-9 and TRBJ2-5 gives the full variable domain: DTGVSQNPRHKITKRGQNVTFRCDPISEHNRLYWYRQTLGQGPEFLTYFQNEAQLEKSRLLSDRFSAERPKGSFSTLEIQRTEQGDSAMYLCASSSRDRLETQYFGPGTRLLVL.

This chain joins TRBV7-2 and TRBJ2-3, with D maybe TRBD1 (7 bases). There are 19 residues in the CDR3. CDR1 is SGHTA, CDR2 FQGNSA, per germline. V was pared by 1 base and J by 1 base, with 21 bases between. The CDR3 spells CASSLGGPGATGRTDTQYF. DNA of the CDR3: TGTGCCAGCAGCTTAGGGGGCCCGGGAGCGACAGGGCGCACAGATACGCAGTATTTT.

The rearrangement joins TRBV2 to TRBJ2-3, with a possible D match to TRBD2 (6 bases). V lost 7 bases and J 2 bases, leaving 13 bases between the germline ends. The germline V gene encodes CDR1 SNHLY and CDR2 FYNNEI. This CDR3 spans 14 amino acids. CDR3 sequence: CASTGDGATDTQYF. The CDR3 DNA sequence: TGTGCCAGCACGGGGGACGGGGCCACAGATACGCAGTATTTT.

The chain is built from TRBV19 and TRBJ1-1; perhaps TRBD1 as D (5 bases). The CDR3 totals 14 residues. V gave up 4 bases and J gave up 4 bases, with 13 bases separating them. Germline V gene sequence: CDR1 LNHDA, CDR2 SQIVND (reference sequence). The CDR3 DNA follows: TGTGCCAGTAGTACGACATCCGGGGGCACTGAAGCTTTCTTT. Its protein product is CASSTTSGGTEAFF.

There are a few counts of this clone. The chain combines TRBV7-9 with TRBJ1-1; the match to TRBD1 covers 7 bases. The CDR3 has 14 residues. Germline V gene lookup returns CDR1 SEHNR and CDR2 FQNEAQ (reference sequence). Losses at the gene ends were 2 bases for V and 8 bases for J; bases not matched to a gene: 8. DNA of the CDR3: TGTGCCAGCAGCTTAATTAGGACAGGAGAAGAAGCTTTCTTT. This sequence encodes CASSLIRTGEEAFF.

J is TRBJ1-2 and V is TRBV28; D call uncertain. The CDR3 length is 12 residues. Germline V gene sequence: CDR1 MDHEN, CDR2 SYDVKM. Trimming pared 6 bases from V and 8 bases from J, leaving 13 bases between. This CDR3 reads CASRVQPGGYTF. In DNA, the CDR3 is TGTGCCAGCAGAGTCCAGCCAGGCGGCTACACCTTC.

The chain couples TRBV28 to TRBJ1-2, with a possible D match to TRBD1 (6 bases). In germline, CDR1 is MDHEN, CDR2 SYDVKM. V lost 11 bases to trimming and J lost 8 bases, with 15 bases between them. This CDR3 is built from 11 residues. The CDR3 region has the DNA TGTGCCGGCGGGGGGCGTCAGGGCTACACCTTC. This translates into CAGGGRQGYTF.

The gene calls are TRBV5-1 and TRBJ1-2; a possible D gene is TRBD1 (6 bases). The CDR3 covers 15 residues. The V and J ends lost 1 base and 2 bases respectively, with 12 bases between them. Germline CDR1 is SGHRS and CDR2 is YFSETQ. The CDR3 coding sequence is TGCGCCAGCAGCTTGATTGGGGGCAGGAACTATGGCTACACCTTC. Translating it yields CASSLIGGRNYGYTF.

This clone was detected once. The gene calls are TRBV10-3 and TRBJ2-1, with 7 bases matching TRBD1. The V and J ends lost 10 bases and 6 bases, in that order; junction bases with no gene match: 6. This CDR3 is 12 amino acids long. The germline CDR1 and CDR2 sequences are ENHRY and SYGVKD. The CDR3 sequence is CATTGQTNEQFF. In nucleotides, the CDR3 is TGTGCCACCACGGGACAGACCAATGAGCAGTTCTTC.

The chain links TRBV6-1 to TRBJ2-3; a possible D gene is TRBD1 (6 bases). The CDR3 length is 15 residues. With 2 bases removed from V and 0 bases from J, the gap between germline ends came to 9 bases. Germline V lookup: CDR1 MNHNS, CDR2 SASEGT. The CDR3 coding sequence is TGTGCCAGCAGTGAATTACAGGGCAGCACAGATACGCAGTATTTT. Translated: CASSELQGSTDTQYF.

The V call is TRBV6-6, the J call TRBJ1-2; TRBD1 matches 9 bases. This CDR3 has 16 amino acids. CDR1 is MNHNY and CDR2 is SVGAGI in the germline V gene (reference sequence). V lost 5 bases, J lost 6 bases, and 13 bases stayed unmatched. In DNA form, the CDR3 reads TGTGCCAGCAGTCGATATGAAACCGGGACAGGGAATGGCTACACCTTC. This sequence encodes CASSRYETGTGNGYTF.

This clone was seen just once. The rearrangement uses TRBV4-1 and TRBJ2-5; the D gene is possibly TRBD2 (5 bases). Trimming took off 0 bases at V and 5 bases at J, with 13 bases between the two ends. Germline CDR1 MGHRA, CDR2 YSYEKL. The CDR3 extends over 15 amino acids. CDR3 sequence reads: CASSQEPLPGETQYF. For the CDR3, the DNA is TGCGCCAGCAGCCAAGAGCCCCTCCCGGGGGAGACCCAGTACTTC.

The gene calls are TRBV28 and TRBJ1-4; D is uncertain. Per germline, CDR1 MDHEN and CDR2 SYDVKM. V dropped 3 bases and J dropped 1 base, with 9 bases sitting between them. The CDR3 covers 15 residues. DNA of the CDR3: TGTGCCAGCAGTTTGCCGGGTAAAACTAATGAAAAACTGTTTTTT. It yields the protein CASSLPGKTNEKLFF.

The sample holds a few counts of this clone. The rearrangement links TRBV6-5 to TRBJ2-7; perhaps TRBD1 as D (6 bases). The CDR3 loop spans 14 amino acids. V was cut by 4 bases and J by 4 bases, with 14 bases left in between. Germline CDR1 reads MNHEY; CDR2 reads SVGAGI. The CDR3: CASSSTLQGYEQYF. CDR3 DNA sequence: TGTGCCAGCAGTTCTACACTACAGGGATACGAGCAGTACTTC.